The 11 T cell receptor beta chains in this list originate from one sample, sequenced in a study of radiotherapy plus CTLA-4 blockade in lung cancer. Data came from immunoSEQ multiplex PCR; TCRdb stores just in-frame clones and leaves some out. The sample contains fewer than 65,000 clones, almost 85% of which appear only once. Sample: peripheral blood, taken from a patient treated with radiotherapy plus ipilimumab. The receptors originated from a human donor with non-small cell lung cancer whose response to radiotherapy plus ipilimumab could not be evaluated.

This chain uses TRBV5-4 with TRBJ1-1, with a weak D call TRBD1 (5 bases). V gave up 1 base and J gave up 3 bases, with 10 bases separating them. The length of the CDR3 is 14 residues. Germline CDR1 and CDR2: SGHNT and YYREEE (reference sequence). This chain's CDR3 is CASSLQGGYTEAFF. In DNA form, the CDR3 reads TGTGCCAGCAGCTTGCAGGGTGGGTACACTGAAGCTTTCTTT.

The chain employs TRBV29-1 and TRBJ1-1, with D uncertain. Per the germline V gene, CDR1 is SQVTM and CDR2 is ANQGSEA. The CDR3 consists of 15 residues. Trimming took off 7 bases at V and 8 bases at J, with 26 bases between the two ends. The CDR3 here is CSDPNRLRRKEEAFF. The CDR3 nucleotides read TGCAGCGACCCCAACCGACTCCGTCGAAAGGAGGAAGCTTTCTTT.

This clone was seen ten or more times. J is TRBJ2-1 and V is TRBV6-6; possible D gene TRBD2, 6 bases. V shed 8 bases and J shed 10 bases, with 21 bases lying between them. The germline CDR1 and CDR2 sequences are MNHNY and SVGAGI (reference sequence). This CDR3 contains 14 residues. CDR3: CASGRDQRVGEQFF. CDR3 nucleotides: TGTGCCAGCGGCAGGGACCAGCGGGTAGGGGAGCAGTTCTTC.

The V gene is TRBV6-1, the J gene TRBJ2-2, with 8 bases lining up with TRBD1. V shed 11 bases, J shed 3 bases, and the junction held 8 bases outside the gene matches. The CDR3 has 14 amino acids. Germline values: CDR1 MNHNS, CDR2 SASEGT. The CDR3 sequence: CAGEQGVDTGELFF. CDR3 in DNA: TGTGCCGGGGAACAGGGGGTGGACACCGGGGAGCTGTTTTTT.

This clone was detected once. The chain links TRBV28 to TRBJ1-1; 8 bases line up with TRBD1. The J segment lost 2 bases and the V segment lost 10 bases, leaving 9 bases of the junction unmatched. This CDR3 is built from 14 residues. From germline, CDR1 is MDHEN and CDR2 SYDVKM. In nucleotides, the CDR3 is TGTGCCACTGCTTGGCAGGGGGCAAACACTGAAGCTTTCTTT. Translation gives CATAWQGANTEAFF. Using reference TRBV28 and TRBJ1-1 for the parts outside the CDR3, the full variable domain is DVKVTQSSRYLVKRTGEKVFLECVQDMDHENMFWYRQDPGLGLRLIYFSYDVKMKEKGDIPEGYSVSREKKERFSLILESASTNQTSMYLCATAWQGANTEAFFGQGTRLTVV.

The chain links TRBV4-3 to TRBJ1-4, with a weak D call TRBD1 (6 bases). CDR3 size: 19 residues. Germline CDR1 is LGHNA and CDR2 is YSLEER. V was pared by 0 bases and J by 6 bases, with 23 bases between. The CDR3 loop reads CASSQDPLLRGGADEKLFF. In nucleotides, the CDR3 is TGCGCCAGCAGCCAAGACCCTCTGTTAAGGGGGGGGGCGGATGAAAAACTGTTTTTT.

This sequence joins TRBV10-1 and TRBJ1-5; D is uncertain. CDR1 is WNHNN and CDR2 is SYGVQD in the germline V gene (reference sequence). The CDR3 has 13 residues. The V end was cut by 4 bases, the J end by 0 bases, with 4 bases between. The CDR3 DNA reads as TGCGCCAGCAGTGCCTCTAGCAATCAGCCCCAGCATTTT. Its protein is CASSASSNQPQHF.

The chain recombines TRBV7-9 with TRBJ1-6, with 9 bases matching TRBD1. The germline gives CDR1 SEHNR, CDR2 FQNEAQ (reference sequence). The CDR3 covers 17 residues. V was pared by 4 bases and J by 6 bases, with 10 bases of the junction left unmatched. The CDR3 sequence: CASSSGQGLGINSPLHF. CDR3 DNA sequence: TGTGCCAGCAGCTCCGGACAGGGGCTGGGGATTAATTCACCCCTCCACTTT.

This CDR3 is CASSESPAGSYNEQFF. CDR3 sequence (DNA): TGTGCCAGCAGTGAGTCTCCAGCGGGAAGCTACAATGAGCAGTTCTTC. V gene TRBV25-1 combines with J gene TRBJ2-1; 7 nucleotides line up with TRBD2. The CDR3 consists of 16 residues. Germline V gene sequence: CDR1 MGHDK, CDR2 SYGVNS. With V trimmed by 3 bases and J by 3 bases, 8 bases remained unmatched.

This clone was observed a single time. The chain combines TRBV7-2 with TRBJ1-2; tentatively, D is TRBD1 (5 bases). V was clipped by 0 bases and J by 2 bases, with 10 bases between them. Germline V gene lookup returns CDR1 SGHTA and CDR2 FQGNSA. This CDR3 comprises 15 residues. CDR3 sequence reads: CASSLAQGTNYGYTF. DNA of the CDR3: TGTGCCAGCAGCTTAGCGCAGGGTACCAACTATGGCTACACCTTC.

V and J are TRBV11-2 and TRBJ2-1, with D perhaps TRBD2 (7 bases). The germline V gene has CDR1 SGHAT and CDR2 FQNNGV. CDR3 length equals 16 residues. V shed 1 base and J shed 4 bases, with 14 bases lying between them. The CDR3 protein is CASSLVGGGIYNEQFF. CDR3 nucleotides: TGTGCCAGCAGCTTAGTAGGGGGGGGGATATACAATGAGCAGTTCTTC.